Included here is one T cell receptor (beta chain) sequence, with context. The antigen is unknown. This specimen belongs to a study of read filtering for tumor transcriptome and immune sequencing. Study-level background: IR-seq gave about 4.05 to 11 million TCR reads per sample; RNA-seq gave about 75 to 1,400. Study-level results: The CD138-negative fraction was mixed bone marrow immune cells, not pure T cells.

From about 400 ng of RNA, a library with molecular barcoded alpha/delta and beta/gamma adaptors was made. TCRdb re-called the reads with MiXCR, one entry per CDR3 protein. The sample records about 48,000 distinct CDR3 sequences, about 19% being singletons. Trimming left V 4 bases short and J 1 base short, with 16 bases between. CDR3 length equals 17 residues. Germline V CDR1 and CDR2: SEHNR, FQNEAQ (reference sequence). The specimen was a population of CD138-negative cells sorted from bone marrow. V gene TRBV7-9 combines with J gene TRBJ1-4; tentatively, D is TRBD1 (6 bases). The sequence derives from a donor at least 40 years old with multiple myeloma. The CDR3 coding sequence is TGTGCCAGCAGCTCAGAAGGCGGACAGCTAACTAATGAAAAACTGTTTTTT. This gives the protein CASSSEGGQLTNEKLFF.